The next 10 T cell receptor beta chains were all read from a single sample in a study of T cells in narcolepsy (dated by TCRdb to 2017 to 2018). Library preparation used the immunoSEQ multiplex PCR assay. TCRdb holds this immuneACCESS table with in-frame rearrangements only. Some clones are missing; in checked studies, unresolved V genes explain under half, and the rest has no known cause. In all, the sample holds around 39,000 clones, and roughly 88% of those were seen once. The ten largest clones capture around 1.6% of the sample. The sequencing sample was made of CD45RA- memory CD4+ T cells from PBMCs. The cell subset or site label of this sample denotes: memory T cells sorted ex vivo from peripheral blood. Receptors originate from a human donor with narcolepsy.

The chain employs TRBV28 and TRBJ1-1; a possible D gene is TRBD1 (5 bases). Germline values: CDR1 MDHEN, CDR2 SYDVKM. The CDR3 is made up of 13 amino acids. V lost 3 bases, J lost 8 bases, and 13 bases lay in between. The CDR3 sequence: CASSFPHRTEAFF. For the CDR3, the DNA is TGTGCCAGCAGTTTCCCGCATAGGACAGAAGCTTTCTTT.

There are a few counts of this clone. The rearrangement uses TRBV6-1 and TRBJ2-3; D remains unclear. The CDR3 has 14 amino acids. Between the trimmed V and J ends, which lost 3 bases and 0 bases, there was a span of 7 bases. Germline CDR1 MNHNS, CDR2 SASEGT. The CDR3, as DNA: TGTGCCAGCAGTGATTTTAGGAGCACAGATACGCAGTATTTT. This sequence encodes CASSDFRSTDTQYF.

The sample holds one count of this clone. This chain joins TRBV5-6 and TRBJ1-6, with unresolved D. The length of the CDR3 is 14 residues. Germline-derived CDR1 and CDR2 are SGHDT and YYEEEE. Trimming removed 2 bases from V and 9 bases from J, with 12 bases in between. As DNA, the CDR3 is TGTGCCAGCAGCTTATCCGGGATGACTTCACCCCTCCACTTT. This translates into CASSLSGMTSPLHF.

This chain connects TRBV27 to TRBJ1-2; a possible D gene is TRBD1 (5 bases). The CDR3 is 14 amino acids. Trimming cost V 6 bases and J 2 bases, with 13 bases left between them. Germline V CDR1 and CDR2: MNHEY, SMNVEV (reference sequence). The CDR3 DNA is TGTGCCAGCAGACCCAGACAGTCGAACTATGGCTACACCTTC. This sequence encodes CASRPRQSNYGYTF.

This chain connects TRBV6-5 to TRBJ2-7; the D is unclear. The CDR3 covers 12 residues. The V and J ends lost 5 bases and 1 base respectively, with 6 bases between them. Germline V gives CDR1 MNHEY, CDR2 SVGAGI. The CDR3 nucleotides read TGTGCCAGCAGTCCGACTTCCTACGAGCAGTACTTC. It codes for CASSPTSYEQYF.

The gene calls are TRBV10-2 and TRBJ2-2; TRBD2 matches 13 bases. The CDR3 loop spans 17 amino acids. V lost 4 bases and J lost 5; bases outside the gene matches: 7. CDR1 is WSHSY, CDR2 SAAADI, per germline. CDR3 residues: CASSVLAGGPRTGELFF. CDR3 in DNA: TGCGCCAGCAGTGTACTAGCGGGGGGGCCTCGGACCGGGGAGCTGTTTTTT.

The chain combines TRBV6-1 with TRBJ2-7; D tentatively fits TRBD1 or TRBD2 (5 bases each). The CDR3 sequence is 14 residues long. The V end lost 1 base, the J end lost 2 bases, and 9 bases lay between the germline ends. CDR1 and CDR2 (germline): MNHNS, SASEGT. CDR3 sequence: CASSEGGAAYEQYF. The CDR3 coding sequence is TGTGCCAGCAGTGAAGGAGGGGCCGCCTACGAGCAGTACTTC.

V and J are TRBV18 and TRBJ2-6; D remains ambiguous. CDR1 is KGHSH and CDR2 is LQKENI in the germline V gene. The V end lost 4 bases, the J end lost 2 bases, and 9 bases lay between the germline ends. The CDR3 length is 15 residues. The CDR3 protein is CASSLENAGANVLTF. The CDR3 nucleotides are TGTGCCAGCTCACTTGAGAACGCTGGGGCCAACGTCCTGACTTTC.

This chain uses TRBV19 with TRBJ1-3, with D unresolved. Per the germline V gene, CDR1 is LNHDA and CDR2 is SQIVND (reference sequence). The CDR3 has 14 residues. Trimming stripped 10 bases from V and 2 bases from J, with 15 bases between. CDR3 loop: CATAPGRPGNTIYF. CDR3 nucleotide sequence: TGTGCCACTGCGCCCGGGCGGCCTGGAAACACCATATATTTT.

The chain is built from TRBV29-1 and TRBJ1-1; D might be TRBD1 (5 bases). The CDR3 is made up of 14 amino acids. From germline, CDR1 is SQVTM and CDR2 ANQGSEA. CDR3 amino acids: CTIARGGVNTEAFF. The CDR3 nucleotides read TGCACCATCGCCCGGGGGGGAGTGAACACTGAAGCTTTCTTT.